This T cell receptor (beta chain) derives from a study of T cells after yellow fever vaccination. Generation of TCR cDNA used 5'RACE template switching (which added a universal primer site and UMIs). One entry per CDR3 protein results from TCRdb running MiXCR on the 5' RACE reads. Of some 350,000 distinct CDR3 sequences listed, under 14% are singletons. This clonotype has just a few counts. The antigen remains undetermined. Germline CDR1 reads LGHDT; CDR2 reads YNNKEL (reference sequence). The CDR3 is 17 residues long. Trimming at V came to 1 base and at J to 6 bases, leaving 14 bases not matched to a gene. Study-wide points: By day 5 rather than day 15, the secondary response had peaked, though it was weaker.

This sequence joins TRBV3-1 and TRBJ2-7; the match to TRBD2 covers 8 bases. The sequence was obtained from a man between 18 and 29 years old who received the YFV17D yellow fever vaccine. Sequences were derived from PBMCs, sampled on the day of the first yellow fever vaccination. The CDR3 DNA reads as TGTGCCAGCAGCCAAGTAGGTAGCGGGGCCCTTCGGGGCGAGCAGTACGTC. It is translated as CASSQVGSGALRGEQYV.